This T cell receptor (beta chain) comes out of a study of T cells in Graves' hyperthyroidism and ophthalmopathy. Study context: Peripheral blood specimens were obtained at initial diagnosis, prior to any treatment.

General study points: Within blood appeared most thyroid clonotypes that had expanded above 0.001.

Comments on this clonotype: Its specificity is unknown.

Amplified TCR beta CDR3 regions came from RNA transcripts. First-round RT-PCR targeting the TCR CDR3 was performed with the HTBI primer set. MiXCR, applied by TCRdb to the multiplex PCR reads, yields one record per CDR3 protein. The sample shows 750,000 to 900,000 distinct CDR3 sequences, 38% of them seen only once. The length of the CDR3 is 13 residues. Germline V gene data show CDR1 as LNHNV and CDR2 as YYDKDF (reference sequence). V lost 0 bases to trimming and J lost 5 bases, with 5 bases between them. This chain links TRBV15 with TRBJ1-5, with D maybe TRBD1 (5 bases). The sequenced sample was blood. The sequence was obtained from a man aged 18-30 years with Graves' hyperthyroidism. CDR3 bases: TGTGCCACCAGCAGAGAGGGGGATCAGCCCCAGCATTTT. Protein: CATSREGDQPQHF.